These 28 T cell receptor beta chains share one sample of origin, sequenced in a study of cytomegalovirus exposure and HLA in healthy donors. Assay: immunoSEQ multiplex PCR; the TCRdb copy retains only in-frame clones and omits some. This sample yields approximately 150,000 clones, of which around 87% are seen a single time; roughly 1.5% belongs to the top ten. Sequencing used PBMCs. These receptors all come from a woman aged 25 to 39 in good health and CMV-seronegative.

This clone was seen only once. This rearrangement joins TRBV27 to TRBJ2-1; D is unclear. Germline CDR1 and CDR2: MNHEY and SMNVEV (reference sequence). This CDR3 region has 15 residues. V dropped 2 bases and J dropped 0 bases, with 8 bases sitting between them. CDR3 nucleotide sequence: TGTGCCAGCAGTTTAAAGCCCGCCTCCTACAATGAGCAGTTCTTC. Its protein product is CASSLKPASYNEQFF.

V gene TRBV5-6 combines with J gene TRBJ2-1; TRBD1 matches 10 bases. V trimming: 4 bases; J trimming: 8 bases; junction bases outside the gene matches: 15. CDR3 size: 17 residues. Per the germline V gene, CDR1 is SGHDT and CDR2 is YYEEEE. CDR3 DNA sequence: TGTGCCAGCAGCCCAGAATCCCGGGACAGGGGAATCTATGAGCAGTTCTTC. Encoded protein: CASSPESRDRGIYEQFF.

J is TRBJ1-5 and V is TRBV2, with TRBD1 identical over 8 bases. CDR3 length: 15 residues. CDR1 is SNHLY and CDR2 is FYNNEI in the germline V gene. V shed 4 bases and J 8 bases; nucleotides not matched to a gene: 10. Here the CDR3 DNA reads TGTGCCAGCAGTGGCGGCAGGGGGCTAGGTAAGCCCCAGCATTTT. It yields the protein CASSGGRGLGKPQHF.

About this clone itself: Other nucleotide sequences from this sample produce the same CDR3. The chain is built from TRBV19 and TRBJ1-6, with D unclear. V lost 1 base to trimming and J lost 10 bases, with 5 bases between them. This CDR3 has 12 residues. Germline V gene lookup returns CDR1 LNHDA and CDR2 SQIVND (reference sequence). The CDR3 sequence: CASSIGGSPLHF. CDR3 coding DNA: TGTGCCAGTAGTATAGGAGGATCACCCCTCCACTTT.

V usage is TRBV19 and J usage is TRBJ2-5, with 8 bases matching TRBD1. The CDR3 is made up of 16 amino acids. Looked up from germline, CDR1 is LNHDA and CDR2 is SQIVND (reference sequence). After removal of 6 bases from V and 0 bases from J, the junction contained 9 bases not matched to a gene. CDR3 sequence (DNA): TGTGCCAGTAGAGAGACAGGGGTTCGATACCAAGAGACCCAGTACTTC. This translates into CASRETGVRYQETQYF.

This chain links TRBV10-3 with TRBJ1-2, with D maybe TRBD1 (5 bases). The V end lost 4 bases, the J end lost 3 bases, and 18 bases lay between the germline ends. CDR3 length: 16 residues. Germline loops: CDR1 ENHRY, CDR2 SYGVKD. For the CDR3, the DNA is TGTGCCATCAGTGTGGGCGGGGTTCAGGGTGACTATGGCTACACCTTC. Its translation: CAISVGGVQGDYGYTF.

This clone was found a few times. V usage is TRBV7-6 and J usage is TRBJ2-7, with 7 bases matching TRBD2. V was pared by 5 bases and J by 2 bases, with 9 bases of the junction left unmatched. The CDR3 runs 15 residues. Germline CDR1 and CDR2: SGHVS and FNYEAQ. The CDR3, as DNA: TGTGCCAGCAGCCTCGGGGAGGGGCCTACCTACGAGCAGTACTTC. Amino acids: CASSLGEGPTYEQYF.

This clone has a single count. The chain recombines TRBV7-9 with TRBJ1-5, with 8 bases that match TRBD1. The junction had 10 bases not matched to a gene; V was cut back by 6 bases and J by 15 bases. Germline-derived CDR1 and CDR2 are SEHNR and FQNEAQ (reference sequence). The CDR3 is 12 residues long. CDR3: CASSRGTGPSHF. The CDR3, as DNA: TGTGCCAGCAGTCGAGGGACAGGCCCCTCGCATTTT. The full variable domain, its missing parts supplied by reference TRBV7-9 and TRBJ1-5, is DTGVSQNPRHKITKRGQNVTFRCDPISEHNRLYWYRQTLGQGPEFLTYFQNEAQLEKSRLLSDRFSAERPKGSFSTLEIQRTEQGDSAMYLCASSRGTGPSHFGDGTRLSIL.

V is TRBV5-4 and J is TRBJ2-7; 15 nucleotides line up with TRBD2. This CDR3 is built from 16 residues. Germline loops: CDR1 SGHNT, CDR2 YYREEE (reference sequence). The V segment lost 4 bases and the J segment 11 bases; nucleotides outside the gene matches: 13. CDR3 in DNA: TGTGCCAGCAGCGGACCCGGGACTAGCGGGGGGTCCCGGGAGTACTTC. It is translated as CASSGPGTSGGSREYF.

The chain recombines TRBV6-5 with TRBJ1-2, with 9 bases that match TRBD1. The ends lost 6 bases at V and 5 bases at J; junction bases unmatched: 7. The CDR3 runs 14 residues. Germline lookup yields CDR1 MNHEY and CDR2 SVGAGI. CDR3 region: CASSPGTGIYGYTF. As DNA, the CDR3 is TGTGCCAGCAGCCCCGGGACAGGGATATATGGCTACACCTTC.

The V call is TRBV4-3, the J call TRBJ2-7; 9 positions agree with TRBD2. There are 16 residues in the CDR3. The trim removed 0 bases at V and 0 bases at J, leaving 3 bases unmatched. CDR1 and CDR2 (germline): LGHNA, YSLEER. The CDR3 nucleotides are TGCGCCAGCAGCCAAGAGAGGGGACTAGCCTCCTACGAGCAGTACTTC. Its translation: CASSQERGLASYEQYF.

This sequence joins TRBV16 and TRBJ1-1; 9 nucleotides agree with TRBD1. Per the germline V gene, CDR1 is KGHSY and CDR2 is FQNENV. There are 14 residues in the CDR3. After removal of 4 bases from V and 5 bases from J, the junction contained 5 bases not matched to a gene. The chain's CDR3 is CASSRLTGGTEAFF. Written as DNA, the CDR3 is TGTGCCAGCAGCCGCTTGACAGGGGGAACTGAAGCTTTCTTT.

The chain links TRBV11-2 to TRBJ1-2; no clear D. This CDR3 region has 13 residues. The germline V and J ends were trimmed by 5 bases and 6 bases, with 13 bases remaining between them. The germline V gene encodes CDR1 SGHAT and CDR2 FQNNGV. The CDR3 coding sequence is TGTGCCAGCAGCAACGACTACGGTGATGGCTACACCTTC. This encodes CASSNDYGDGYTF.

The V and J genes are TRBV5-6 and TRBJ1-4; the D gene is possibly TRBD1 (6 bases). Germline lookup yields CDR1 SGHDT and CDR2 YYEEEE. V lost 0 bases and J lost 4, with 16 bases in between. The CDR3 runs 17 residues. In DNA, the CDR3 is TGTGCCAGCAGCTTGGCGGGAGGGGGAAGAATTAATGAAAAACTGTTTTTT. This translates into CASSLAGGGRINEKLFF. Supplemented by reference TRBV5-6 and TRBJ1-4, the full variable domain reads DAGVTQSPTHLIKTRGQQVTLRCSPKSGHDTVSWYQQALGQGPQFIFQYYEEEERQRGNFPDRFSGHQFPNYSSELNVNALLLGDSALYLCASSLAGGGRINEKLFFGSGTQLSVL.

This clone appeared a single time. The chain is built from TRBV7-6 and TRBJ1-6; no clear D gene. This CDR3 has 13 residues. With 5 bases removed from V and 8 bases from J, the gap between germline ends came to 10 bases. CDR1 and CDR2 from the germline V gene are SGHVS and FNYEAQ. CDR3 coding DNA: TGTGCCAGCAGCACAAACCAAGATTCACCCCTCCACTTT. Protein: CASSTNQDSPLHF.

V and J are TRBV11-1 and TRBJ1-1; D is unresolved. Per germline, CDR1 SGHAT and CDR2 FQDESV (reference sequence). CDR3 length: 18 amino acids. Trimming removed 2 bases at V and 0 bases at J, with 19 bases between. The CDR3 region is CASSLWVGFAGVNTEAFF. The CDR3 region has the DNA TGTGCCAGCAGCTTATGGGTGGGTTTCGCGGGAGTGAACACTGAAGCTTTCTTT.

In nucleotides, the CDR3 is TGTGCCAGCAGTTTCGGGACAAGAGACGAGCAGTACTTC. Translation: CASSFGTRDEQYF. V usage is TRBV27 and J usage is TRBJ2-7; a possible D gene is TRBD1 (6 bases). Germline values: CDR1 MNHEY, CDR2 SMNVEV (reference sequence). This CDR3 is built from 13 residues. V lost 3 bases, J lost 5 bases, and 11 bases lay in between.

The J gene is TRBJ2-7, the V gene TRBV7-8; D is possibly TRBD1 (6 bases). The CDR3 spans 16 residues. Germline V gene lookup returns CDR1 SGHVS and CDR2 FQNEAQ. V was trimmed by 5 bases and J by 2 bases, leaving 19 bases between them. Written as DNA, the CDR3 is TGTGCCAGCAGCCCACAAACCGGGACAAGGGCCTACGAGCAGTACTTC. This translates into CASSPQTGTRAYEQYF.

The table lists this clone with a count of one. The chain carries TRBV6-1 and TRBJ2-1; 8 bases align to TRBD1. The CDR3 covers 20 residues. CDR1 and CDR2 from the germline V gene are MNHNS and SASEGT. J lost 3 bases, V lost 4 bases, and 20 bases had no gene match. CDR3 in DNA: TGTGCCAGCAGTGGAGATTCCGGGACAGGAGAATTTCTCTACTACAATGAGCAGTTCTTC. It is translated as CASSGDSGTGEFLYYNEQFF.

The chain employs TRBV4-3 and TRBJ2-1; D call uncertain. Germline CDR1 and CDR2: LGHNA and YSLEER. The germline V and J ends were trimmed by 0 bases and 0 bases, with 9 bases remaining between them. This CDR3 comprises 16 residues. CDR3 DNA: TGCGCCAGCAGCCAAGATCGAGGCAACTCCTACAATGAGCAGTTCTTC. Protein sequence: CASSQDRGNSYNEQFF.

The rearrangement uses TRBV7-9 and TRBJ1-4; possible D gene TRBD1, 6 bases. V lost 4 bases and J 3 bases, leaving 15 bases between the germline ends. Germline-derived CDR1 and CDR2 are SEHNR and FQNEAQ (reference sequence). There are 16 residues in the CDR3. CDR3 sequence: CASSSGIQGPNEKLFF. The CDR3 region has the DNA TGTGCCAGCAGCTCCGGGATACAGGGCCCTAATGAAAAACTGTTTTTT.

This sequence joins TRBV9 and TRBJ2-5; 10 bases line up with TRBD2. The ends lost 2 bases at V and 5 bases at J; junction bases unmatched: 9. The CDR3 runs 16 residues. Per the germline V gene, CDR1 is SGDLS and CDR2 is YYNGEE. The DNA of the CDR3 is TGTGCCAGCAGCGTTTCTAGCGGGGGTAGGCAGGAGACCCAGTACTTC. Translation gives CASSVSSGGRQETQYF.

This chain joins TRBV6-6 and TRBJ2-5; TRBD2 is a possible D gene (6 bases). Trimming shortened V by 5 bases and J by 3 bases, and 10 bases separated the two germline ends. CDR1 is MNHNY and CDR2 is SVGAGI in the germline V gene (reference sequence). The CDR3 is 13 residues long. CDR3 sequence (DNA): TGTGCCAGCAGTCCCAGGGAGGAAGAGACCCAGTACTTC. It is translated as CASSPREEETQYF.

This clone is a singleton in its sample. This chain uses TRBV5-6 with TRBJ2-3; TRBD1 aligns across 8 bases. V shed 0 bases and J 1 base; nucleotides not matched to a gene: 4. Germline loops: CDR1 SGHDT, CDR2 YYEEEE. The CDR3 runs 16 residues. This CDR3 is CASSLARGQGTDTQYF. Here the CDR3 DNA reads TGTGCCAGCAGCTTGGCCAGGGGACAGGGCACAGATACGCAGTATTTT.

The CDR3, as DNA: TGTGCCAGCAAGAGCGACAGGGGGCGAGGGTACGAGCAGTACTTC. Translated, it gives CASKSDRGRGYEQYF. The chain is built from TRBV27 and TRBJ2-7; 10 bases are a match to TRBD1. Trimming took 7 bases from V and 4 from J; bases not matched to a gene: 10. The CDR3 is 15 amino acids. From germline, CDR1 is MNHEY and CDR2 SMNVEV (reference sequence).

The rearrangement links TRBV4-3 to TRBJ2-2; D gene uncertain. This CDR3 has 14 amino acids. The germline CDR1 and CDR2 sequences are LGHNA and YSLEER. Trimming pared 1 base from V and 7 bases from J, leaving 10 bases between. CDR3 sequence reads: CASSQGAGGGELFF. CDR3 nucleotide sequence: TGCGCCAGCAGCCAAGGGGCAGGTGGCGGGGAGCTGTTTTTT.

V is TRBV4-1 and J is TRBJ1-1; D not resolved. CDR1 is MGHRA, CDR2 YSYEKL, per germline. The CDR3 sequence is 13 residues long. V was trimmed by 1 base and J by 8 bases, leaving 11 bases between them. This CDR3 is CASSQGRNYEAFF. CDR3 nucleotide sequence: TGCGCCAGCAGCCAAGGCAGGAATTACGAAGCTTTCTTT.

This chain's CDR3 is CASSSPRVQGVSDTQYF. The CDR3 region has the DNA TGTGCCAGTAGCTCCCCTAGGGTACAGGGGGTGTCAGATACGCAGTATTTT. This chain uses TRBV19 with TRBJ2-3, with 8 positions matching TRBD1. Losses at the gene ends were 6 bases for V and 4 bases for J; bases not matched to a gene: 15. Germline loops: CDR1 LNHDA, CDR2 SQIVND (reference sequence). This CDR3 contains 17 residues.